This T cell receptor (beta chain) was sequenced for a study of T cell clonality in common variable immunodeficiency. Whole-study results and caveats: CVID subjects had higher TCRbeta clonality than healthy controls, most marked in about a third. What drives increased CVID clonality needs T cell subpopulation sequencing. Shared TCRbeta clones were fewer between CVID subjects than controls. Common variable immunodeficiency TCR beta sequences reportedly had fewer deletions and N-nucleotide insertions.

The assay was immunoSEQ multiplex PCR, and TCRdb's table has in-frame clones only and misses some. The sample is made up of 40,000 to 65,000 clones, none counted only once. Germline lookup yields CDR1 KGHDR and CDR2 SFDVKD. V was pared by 4 bases and J by 5 bases, with 3 bases of the junction left unmatched. This CDR3 has 16 residues. This clone was observed at least ten times. Its antigen is still unknown. Read coverage stops 3 residues before the CDR3 terminus; the germline J gene supplies the remainder. The chain links TRBV24-1 to TRBJ2-1; 14 bases line up with TRBD2. The receptor was isolated from a person between 18 and 70 years old in good health. The source material was peripheral blood mononuclear cells. CDR3: CATSDPGLAGDNEQFF. Incomplete CDR3 DNA: TGTGCCACCAGTGACCCGGGACTAGCGGGAGACAATGAG.